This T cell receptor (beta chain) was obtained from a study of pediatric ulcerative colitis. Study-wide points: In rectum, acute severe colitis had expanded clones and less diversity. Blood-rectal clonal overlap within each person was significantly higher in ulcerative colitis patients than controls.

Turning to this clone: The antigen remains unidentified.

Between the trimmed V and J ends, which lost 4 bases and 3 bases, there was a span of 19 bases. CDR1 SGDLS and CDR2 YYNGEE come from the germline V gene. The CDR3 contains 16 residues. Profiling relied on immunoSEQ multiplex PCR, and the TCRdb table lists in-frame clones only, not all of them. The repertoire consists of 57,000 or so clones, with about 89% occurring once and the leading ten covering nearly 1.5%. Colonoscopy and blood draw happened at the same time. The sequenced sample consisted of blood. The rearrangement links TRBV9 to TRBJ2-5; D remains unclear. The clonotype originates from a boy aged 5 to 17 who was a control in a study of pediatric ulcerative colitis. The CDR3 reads CASSPKGVPIKETQYF. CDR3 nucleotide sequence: TGTGCCAGCAGCCCAAAAGGCGTTCCAATTAAAGAGACCCAGTACTTC.